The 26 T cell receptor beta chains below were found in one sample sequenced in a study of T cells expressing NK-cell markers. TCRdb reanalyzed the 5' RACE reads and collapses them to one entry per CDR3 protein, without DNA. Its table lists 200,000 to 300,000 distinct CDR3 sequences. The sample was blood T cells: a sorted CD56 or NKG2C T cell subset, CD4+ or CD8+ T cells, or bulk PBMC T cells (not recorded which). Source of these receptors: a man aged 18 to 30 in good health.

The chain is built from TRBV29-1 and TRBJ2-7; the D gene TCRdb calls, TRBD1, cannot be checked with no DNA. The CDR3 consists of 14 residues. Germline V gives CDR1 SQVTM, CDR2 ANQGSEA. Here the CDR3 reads CSVEGHPDSYEQYF.

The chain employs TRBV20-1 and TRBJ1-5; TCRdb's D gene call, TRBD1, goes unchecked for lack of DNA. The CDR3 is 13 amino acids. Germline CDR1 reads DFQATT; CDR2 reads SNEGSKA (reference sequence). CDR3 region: CSATAGTGQPQHF.

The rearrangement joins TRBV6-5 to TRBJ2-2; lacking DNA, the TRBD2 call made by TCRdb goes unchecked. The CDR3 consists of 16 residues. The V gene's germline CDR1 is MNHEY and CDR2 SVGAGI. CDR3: CASSYSFGRDTGELFF.

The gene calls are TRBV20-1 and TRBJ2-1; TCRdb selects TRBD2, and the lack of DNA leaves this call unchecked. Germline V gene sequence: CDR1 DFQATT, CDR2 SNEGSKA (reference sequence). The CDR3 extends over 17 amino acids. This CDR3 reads CSAGNWASGVYYNEQFF.

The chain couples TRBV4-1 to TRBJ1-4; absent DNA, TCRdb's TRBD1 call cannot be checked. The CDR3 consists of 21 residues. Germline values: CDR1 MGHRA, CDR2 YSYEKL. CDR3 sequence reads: CASSQGYKGTGKLVPHEKLFF.

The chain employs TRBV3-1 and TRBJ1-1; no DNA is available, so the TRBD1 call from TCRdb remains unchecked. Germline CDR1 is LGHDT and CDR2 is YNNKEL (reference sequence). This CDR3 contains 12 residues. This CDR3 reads CASSFLGDEAFF.

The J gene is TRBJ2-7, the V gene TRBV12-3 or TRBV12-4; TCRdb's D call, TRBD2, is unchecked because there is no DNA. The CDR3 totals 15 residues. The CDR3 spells CASGNSGFSNYEQYF.

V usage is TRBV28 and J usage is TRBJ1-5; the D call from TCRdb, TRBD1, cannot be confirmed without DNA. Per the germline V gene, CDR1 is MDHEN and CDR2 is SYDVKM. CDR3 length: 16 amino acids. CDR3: CASSTPDRGGNQPQHF.

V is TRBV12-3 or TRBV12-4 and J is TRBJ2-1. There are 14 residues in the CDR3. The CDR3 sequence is CASSLATRNNEQFF.

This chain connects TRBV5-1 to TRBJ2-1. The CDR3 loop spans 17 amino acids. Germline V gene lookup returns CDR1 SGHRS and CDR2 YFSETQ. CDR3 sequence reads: CASSLEKAGASYNEQFF. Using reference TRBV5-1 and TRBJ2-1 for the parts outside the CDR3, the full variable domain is KAGVTQTPRYLIKTRGQQVTLSCSPISGHRSVSWYQQTPGQGLQFLFEYFSETQRNKGNFPGRFSGRQFSNSRSEMNVSTLELGDSALYLCASSLEKAGASYNEQFFGPGTRLTVL.

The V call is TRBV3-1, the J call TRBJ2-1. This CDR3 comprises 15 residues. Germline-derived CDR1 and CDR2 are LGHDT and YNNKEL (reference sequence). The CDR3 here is CASSQDPAKGNEQFF.

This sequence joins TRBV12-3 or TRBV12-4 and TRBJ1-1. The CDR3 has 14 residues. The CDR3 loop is CASRSTDLNTEAFF.

The CDR3 is CASSFSTDHNEQFF. The rearrangement uses TRBV12-3 or TRBV12-4 and TRBJ2-1. CDR3 size: 14 residues.

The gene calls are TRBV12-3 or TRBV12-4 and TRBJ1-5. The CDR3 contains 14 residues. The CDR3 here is CASSSWQSNQPQHF.

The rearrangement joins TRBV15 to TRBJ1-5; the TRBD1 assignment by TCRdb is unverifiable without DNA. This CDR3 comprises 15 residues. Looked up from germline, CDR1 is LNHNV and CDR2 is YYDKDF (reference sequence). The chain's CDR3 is CATSRVDRGGQPQHF.

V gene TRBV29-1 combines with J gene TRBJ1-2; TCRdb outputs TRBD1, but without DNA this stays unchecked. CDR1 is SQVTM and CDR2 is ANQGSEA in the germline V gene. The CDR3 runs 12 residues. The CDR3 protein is CIGQDSEYGYTF.

This CDR3 reads CASTKTGPSNQPQHF. This chain joins TRBV12-3 or TRBV12-4 and TRBJ1-5; TCRdb outputs TRBD1, but without DNA this stays unchecked. The CDR3 is made up of 15 amino acids.

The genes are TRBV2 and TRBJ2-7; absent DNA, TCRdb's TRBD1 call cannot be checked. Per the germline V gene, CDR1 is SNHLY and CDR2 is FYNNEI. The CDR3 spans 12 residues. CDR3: CASSDRGGEQYF.

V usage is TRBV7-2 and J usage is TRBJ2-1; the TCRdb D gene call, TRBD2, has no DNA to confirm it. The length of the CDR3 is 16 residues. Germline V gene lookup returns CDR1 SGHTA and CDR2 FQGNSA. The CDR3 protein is CASSLDLAGAYNEQFF.

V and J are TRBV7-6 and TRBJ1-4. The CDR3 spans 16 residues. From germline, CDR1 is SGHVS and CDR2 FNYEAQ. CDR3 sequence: CASSLGLSPANEKLFF.

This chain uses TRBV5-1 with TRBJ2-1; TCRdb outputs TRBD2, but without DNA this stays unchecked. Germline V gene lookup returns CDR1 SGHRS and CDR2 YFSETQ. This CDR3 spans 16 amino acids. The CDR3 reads CASSLAELAGVNEQFF. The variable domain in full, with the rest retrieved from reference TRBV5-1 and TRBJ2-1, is KAGVTQTPRYLIKTRGQQVTLSCSPISGHRSVSWYQQTPGQGLQFLFEYFSETQRNKGNFPGRFSGRQFSNSRSEMNVSTLELGDSALYLCASSLAELAGVNEQFFGPGTRLTVL.

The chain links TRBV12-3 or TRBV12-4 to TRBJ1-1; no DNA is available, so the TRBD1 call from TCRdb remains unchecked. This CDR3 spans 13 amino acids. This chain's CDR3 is CASSPYRRPEAFF.

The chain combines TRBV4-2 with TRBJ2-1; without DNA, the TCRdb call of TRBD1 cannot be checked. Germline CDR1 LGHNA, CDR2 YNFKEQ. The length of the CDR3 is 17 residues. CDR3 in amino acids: CASSPHEGGGVINEQFF.

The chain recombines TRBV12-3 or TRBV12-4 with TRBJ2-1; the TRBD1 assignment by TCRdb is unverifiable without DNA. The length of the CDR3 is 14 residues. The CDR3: CASSLIGGANEQFF.

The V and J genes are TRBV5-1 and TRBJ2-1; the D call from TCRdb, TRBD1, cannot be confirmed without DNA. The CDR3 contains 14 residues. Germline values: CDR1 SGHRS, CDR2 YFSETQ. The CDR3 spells CASSLISGKDEQFF.

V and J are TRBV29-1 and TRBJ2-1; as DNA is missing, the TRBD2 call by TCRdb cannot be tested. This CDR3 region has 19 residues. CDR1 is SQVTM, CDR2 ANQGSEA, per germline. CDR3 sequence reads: CSVDRRFGLAGGGGNEQFF.